This TCR beta chain was recorded in a study of T cell responses to AZD1222 COVID-19 vaccine. Study in general: Some second doses came at about 4 weeks and others at about 12 weeks; these were pooled.

Assay used: immunoSEQ multiplex PCR; TCRdb lists only in-frame clones, some missing. The profile shows 110,000 to 150,000 clones, approximately 91% of them singletons. Trimming took off 5 bases at V and 8 bases at J, with 12 bases between the two ends. The germline V gene has CDR1 SGHDN and CDR2 FVKESK. The CDR3 sequence is 12 residues long. As to this clone: Its antigen remains unidentified.

Study findings and constraints: The study identified only six AZD1222 recipients as seropositive at baseline. White British ancestry dominated among donors, who included more females, and clonal diversity was possibly underestimated. Researchers report vaccine-associated CD4 TCRs spanning spike, with dominance at 160-218 and 743-854.

The chain carries TRBV14 and TRBJ1-2, with a weak D call TRBD1 (5 bases). This sequence originates from an adult in good health. Sequencing was performed on peripheral blood, taken on day 0 of AZD1222 vaccination. Here the CDR3 reads CASSGGSRGYTF. In DNA form, the CDR3 reads TGTGCCAGCAGCGGGGGGTCGAGGGGCTACACCTTC.